This is a list of T cell receptor beta chains from one sample in a study of PD-L1 blockade in urothelial cancer. Generated by immunoSEQ multiplex PCR, the TCRdb table keeps only in-frame clones and is missing some. The sample shows some 100,000 clones, roughly nine tenths of them seen only once. This material consisted of PBMCs, taken around atezolizumab (anti-PD-L1) treatment. The receptor source for this set is a woman of 80 years or more with urothelial cancer. Each CDR3 is given with its conserved first and last residue. D genes are given only for firm matches. A clone size is listed for some rows: how often the clone was seen (once, few, many), or a class if it is expanded.

V	size	J	D	DNA	CDR3
TRBV28	NA	TRBJ2-1	NA	TGTGCCAGCAGTTCCCCTCGGGGCTCCTACAATGAGCAGTTCTTC	CASSSPRGSYNEQFF
TRBV9	NA	TRBJ1-2	NA	TGTGCCAGCAGCGCGGACCTGGGGGGCTATGGCTACACCTTC	CASSADLGGYGYTF
TRBV7-3	NA	TRBJ1-4	NA	TGTGCCAGCAGCCCCCCCTTGGGCGTTCATAATGAAAAACTGTTTTTT	CASSPPLGVHNEKLFF
TRBV2	once	TRBJ1-1	TRBD1	TGTGCCAGCAGTGTGGGGACAGAGAACACTGAAGCTTTCTTT	CASSVGTENTEAFF
TRBV15	NA	TRBJ2-7	NA	TGTGCCACCAGCAGGCGTACCCCAGGGAATCCCTACGAGCAGTACTTC	CATSRRTPGNPYEQYF
TRBV5-1	NA	TRBJ2-7	TRBD2	TGCGCCAGCAGCTTGAGTCCGGGAGGAAGAGAGCAGTACTTC	CASSLSPGGREQYF
TRBV5-1	NA	TRBJ1-3	NA	TGCGCCAGCAGCCCCGAGGACCGGGCGGGGTCTGGAAACACCATATATTTT	CASSPEDRAGSGNTIYF
TRBV9	NA	TRBJ2-3	TRBD2	TGTGCCAGCAGCTCGCGGGAGGGCTTAACAGATACGCAGTATTTT	CASSSREGLTDTQYF
TRBV7-3	once	TRBJ1-1	NA	TGTGCCAGCAGCTTAACGTTCGGGGTAGGTACTGAAGCTTTCTTT	CASSLTFGVGTEAFF
TRBV5-4	NA	TRBJ1-4	TRBD1	TGTGCCAGCAGCCCCGGACAGGGTGAAAAACTGTTTTTT	CASSPGQGEKLFF
TRBV5-6	NA	TRBJ2-3	TRBD1	TGTGCCAGCAGCTCTAGACTACAGGGGATTATAACAGATACGCAGTATTTT	CASSSRLQGIITDTQYF
TRBV29-1	NA	TRBJ1-1	TRBD1	TGCAGCGCACAGACAGGGTCTCTCCCTGAAGCTTTCTTT	CSAQTGSLPEAFF
TRBV6-6	NA	TRBJ2-7	NA	TGTGCCAGCAGTTACTCGGACCGGGAGAGACGCAACGAGCAGTACTTC	CASSYSDRERRNEQYF
TRBV2	NA	TRBJ1-2	NA	TGTGCCAGCAGGGCCGGGACATCTACTGCTAACTATGGCTACACCTTC	CASRAGTSTANYGYTF
TRBV28	NA	TRBJ1-1	NA	TGTGCCAGCAGTTTATCGGCAGGGGCGGCTTTCTTT	CASSLSAGAAFF
TRBV6-5	NA	TRBJ1-2	NA	TGTGCCAGCAGCCGCACAGGGACGGTCCGCTACACCTTC	CASSRTGTVRYTF
TRBV6-6	NA	TRBJ2-4	TRBD1	TGTGCCAGCAGTTTAGACAGGGGGGCCAAAAACATTCAGTACTTC	CASSLDRGAKNIQYF
TRBV18	once	TRBJ1-5	NA	TGTGCCAGCTCATCCTCCCGGGATCAGCCCCAGCATTTT	CASSSSRDQPQHF
TRBV5-1	NA	TRBJ2-5	TRBD1	TGCGCCAGCAGCTTCCCCAAACAGGGGGTGCAAGAGACCCAGTACTTC	CASSFPKQGVQETQYF
TRBV10-3	NA	TRBJ1-1	NA	TGTGCCATCAGCCGGGACAATGGGCGCACTGAAGCTTTCTTT	CAISRDNGRTEAFF
TRBV7-9	NA	TRBJ2-7	NA	TGTGCCAGCGGCACCTCACGAACCTACGAGCAGTACTTC	CASGTSRTYEQYF
TRBV28	NA	TRBJ2-5	TRBD2	TGTGCCAGCAGTTTACTGGCTAGCGGATACCAAGAGACCCAGTACTTC	CASSLLASGYQETQYF
TRBV2	NA	TRBJ2-1	NA	TGTGCCAGCAGGGGGGCAAACTCCTACAATGAGCAGTTCTTC	CASRGANSYNEQFF
TRBV28	NA	TRBJ1-2	NA	TGTGCCAGCACAGACGGAGTGGGCTATGGCTACACCTTC	CASTDGVGYGYTF
TRBV5-1	NA	TRBJ1-4	TRBD1	TGCGCCAGCGGCGGAGGGACAGCTAATGAAAAACTGTTTTTT	CASGGGTANEKLFF
TRBV11-3	NA	TRBJ1-5	NA	TGTGCCAGCAGCTGCCTTGACAGGCCCTGTGATAGCAATCAGCCCCAGCATTTT	CASSCLDRPCDSNQPQHF
TRBV19	NA	TRBJ1-2	NA	TGTGCCAGTACCATCCCCGGGGGGGGCTACACCTTC	CASTIPGGGYTF
TRBV5-1	NA	TRBJ2-1	TRBD2	TGCGCCAGCAGCTTGGTTGGCGGGAGCTCCTACAATGAGCAGTTCTTC	CASSLVGGSSYNEQFF
TRBV19	NA	TRBJ1-5	NA	TGTGCCAGTAGTTATGGCTCTGGGGGGAGCAATCAGCCCCAGCATTTT	CASSYGSGGSNQPQHF
TRBV11-2	NA	TRBJ2-1	TRBD2	TGTGCCAGCAGCTTAGAACTAGCGGGAGACAATGAGCAGTTCTTC	CASSLELAGDNEQFF
TRBV14	NA	TRBJ2-5	TRBD2	TGTGCCAGCAGCCGTAGCGGGAGGAAAGAGACCCAGTACTTC	CASSRSGRKETQYF
TRBV7-8	NA	TRBJ2-2	TRBD2	TGTGCCAGCAGCTTATTACGGGAGGGCCCCGGGGAGCTGTTTTTT	CASSLLREGPGELFF
TRBV28	NA	TRBJ1-5	TRBD1	TGTGCCAGCAGAAGGACAGGGGGCTTCAATCAGCCCCAGCATTTT	CASRRTGGFNQPQHF
TRBV27	NA	TRBJ1-5	NA	TGTGCCAGCAGTTTCCTCAATCAGCCCCAGCATTTT	CASSFLNQPQHF
TRBV15	NA	TRBJ1-4	TRBD1	TGTGCCACCAGCAACCGGGACAGACCCAATGAAAAACTGTTTTTT	CATSNRDRPNEKLFF
TRBV7-3	NA	TRBJ2-5	TRBD2	TGTGCCAGCAGCCCAGGGGGGGCGGGAGGGGAGACCCAGTACTTC	CASSPGGAGGETQYF
TRBV5-1	NA	TRBJ2-2	NA	TGCGCCAGCAGCTTGGGGGCTAGCACCACCGGGGAGCTGTTTTTT	CASSLGASTTGELFF
TRBV30	few	TRBJ2-7	NA	TGTGCCTGGAGTGGGCAAGTCACCTACGAGCAGTACTTC	CAWSGQVTYEQYF
TRBV28	NA	TRBJ1-2	TRBD1	TGTGCCACCCGAACCAGGACAGGGGGCCTTTACTATGGCTACACCTTC	CATRTRTGGLYYGYTF
TRBV6-5	NA	TRBJ1-2	NA	TGTGCCAGCAGAGCTCAGAGCGGTGGCTACACCTTC	CASRAQSGGYTF
TRBV7-9	NA	TRBJ1-1	NA	TGTGCCAGCAGCGTGCTACAGGGAGGGCACACTGAAGCTTTCTTT	CASSVLQGGHTEAFF
TRBV27	NA	TRBJ1-1	TRBD1	TGTGCCAGCACCACGGGACAGGGAGTCACTGAAGCTTTCTTT	CASTTGQGVTEAFF
TRBV18	NA	TRBJ2-1	TRBD1	TGTGCCAGCTCACTCATACAGGGGAGTAATGAGCAGTTCTTC	CASSLIQGSNEQFF
TRBV6-6	NA	TRBJ2-7	TRBD1	TGTGCCAGCAGCCCGGGACAGCCTTACGAGCAGTACTTC	CASSPGQPYEQYF
TRBV5-1	NA	TRBJ2-7	TRBD2	TGCGCCAGCAAGGAAAATAGCGGGAAAACCTACGAGCAGTACTTC	CASKENSGKTYEQYF